A single sample is the source of the 21 T cell receptor beta chains below, sequenced in a study of beta chain features in type 1 diabetes. Overall study findings and caveats: Shortening of TCRB CDR3s, moderate but significant, appeared in all four CD4+ subsets of Type 1 diabetes patients.

These receptors have no known antigen. What was sequenced were expressed TCRB transcripts, since all of the isolated RNA had been reverse transcribed. Sequenced by immunoSEQ multiplex PCR; TCRdb stores in-frame clones only, minus some. The sample lists under 350,000 clones; roughly 13% were seen once. Specimen: naive CD4+ T cells from blood. The receptors were sampled from a man aged 25-45 years with type 1 diabetes.

This clone was seen only a few times. This chain joins TRBV6-5 and TRBJ2-7, with 7 bases that match TRBD1. The germline V gene encodes CDR1 MNHEY and CDR2 SVGAGI. V lost 2 bases and J lost 4; bases outside the gene matches: 2. This CDR3 spans 13 amino acids. CDR3 DNA: TGTGCCAGCAGTTACAGGGGGCAATACGAGCAGTACTTC. It is translated as CASSYRGQYEQYF.

This clone has more than one count but fewer than ten. This rearrangement joins TRBV7-2 to TRBJ2-5; D unresolved. Trimming stripped 1 base from V and 1 base from J, with 4 bases between. The germline V gene has CDR1 SGHTA and CDR2 FQGNSA. This CDR3 spans 13 amino acids. CDR3 DNA sequence: TGTGCCAGCAGCTTAGTCCTCCAAGAGACCCAGTACTTC. Its translation: CASSLVLQETQYF. The full variable domain, with the rest looked up from reference TRBV7-2 and TRBJ2-5, is GAGVSQSPSNKVTEKGKDVELRCDPISGHTALYWYRQSLGQGLEFLIYFQGNSAPDKSGLPSDRFSAERTGGSVSTLTIQRTQQEDSAVYLCASSLVLQETQYFGPGTRLLVL.

This clone came up a few times. This sequence joins TRBV9 and TRBJ1-4; D may be TRBD1 (5 bases). Germline V gene sequence: CDR1 SGDLS, CDR2 YYNGEE. The V gene lost 0 bases and the J gene lost 12 bases, with 15 bases spanning the gap. This CDR3 has 14 residues. Here the CDR3 DNA reads TGTGCCAGCAGCGTAGAAGGAGGGGAGGGAGAACTGTTTTTT. Translating gives CASSVEGGEGELFF.

The sample holds a few counts of this clone. This chain joins TRBV14 and TRBJ2-5; TRBD2 might be the D (6 bases). The V and J ends lost 4 bases and 4 bases respectively, with 10 bases between them. The germline CDR1 and CDR2 sequences are SGHDN and FVKESK. This CDR3 has 13 amino acids. The chain's CDR3 is CASSPGVSETQYF. CDR3 nucleotides: TGTGCCAGCAGCCCGGGGGTGTCAGAGACCCAGTACTTC.

This clone was observed a few times. The chain links TRBV7-3 to TRBJ2-1, with 10 positions matching TRBD2. Germline CDR1 is SGHTA and CDR2 is FQGTGA. The CDR3 extends over 18 amino acids. The V and J ends lost 5 bases and 4 bases, in that order; junction bases with no gene match: 14. The DNA for the CDR3 is TGTGCCAGCAGCCCTCTCGGAGGAGCGGGAGGGATGTACAATGAGCAGTTCTTC. Translating it yields CASSPLGGAGGMYNEQFF.

This clone was found a few times. The chain is built from TRBV29-1 and TRBJ2-7; 7 bases agree with TRBD2. The germline V gene has CDR1 SQVTM and CDR2 ANQGSEA. The CDR3 contains 14 residues. Germline trimming cut 5 bases from V and 3 bases from J; bases unmatched to any gene: 10. The DNA of the CDR3 is TGCAGCGTTCGGTTGGCGGGAGCCCGCTACGAGCAGTACTTC. It is translated as CSVRLAGARYEQYF.

This clone has only a few counts. This chain uses TRBV11-2 with TRBJ2-2, with TRBD2 matching 9 bases. Trimming took 1 base from V and 6 from J; bases not matched to a gene: 3. Per the germline V gene, CDR1 is SGHAT and CDR2 is FQNNGV. The CDR3 spans 15 residues. This chain's CDR3 is CASSLVREGSGELFF. The CDR3 DNA follows: TGTGCCAGCAGCTTAGTGCGGGAGGGATCCGGGGAGCTGTTTTTT.

This clone has just a few counts. The gene calls are TRBV9 and TRBJ2-3; 9 bases map to TRBD1. The length of the CDR3 is 15 residues. Losses at the gene ends were 3 bases for V and 4 bases for J; bases not matched to a gene: 6. Per the germline V gene, CDR1 is SGDLS and CDR2 is YYNGEE. CDR3 protein: CASSADRGGADTQYF. DNA of the CDR3: TGTGCCAGCAGCGCGGACAGGGGAGGAGCAGATACGCAGTATTTT.

In its sample, this clone was seen a few times. The chain joins TRBV4-2 to TRBJ2-7; D possibly corresponds to TRBD2 (6 bases). Per the germline V gene, CDR1 is LGHNA and CDR2 is YNFKEQ. The CDR3 is 13 amino acids. Trimming removed 3 bases from V and 5 bases from J, with 11 bases in between. The CDR3: CASSQEGGHEQYF. The CDR3 DNA reads TGTGCCAGCAGCCAGGAGGGAGGCCACGAGCAGTACTTC.

The V gene is TRBV30, the J gene TRBJ2-3; 8 nucleotides line up with TRBD2. V trimming: 3 bases; J trimming: 2 bases; junction bases outside the gene matches: 7. The CDR3 is made up of 15 amino acids. Germline V gives CDR1 GTSNPN, CDR2 SVGIG (reference sequence). The chain's CDR3 is CAWSKLADPTDTQYF. CDR3 bases: TGTGCCTGGAGCAAACTAGCGGACCCCACAGATACGCAGTATTTT.

V is TRBV18 and J is TRBJ1-1; TRBD1 matches at 8 bases. V lost 6 bases and J lost 0; bases outside the gene matches: 3. Germline V gene sequence: CDR1 KGHSH, CDR2 LQKENI. CDR3 length: 14 residues. CDR3 DNA sequence: TGTGCCAGCTCCGGACAGGGAGTGAACACTGAAGCTTTCTTT. Translating gives CASSGQGVNTEAFF.

This clone was counted only a few times. The chain is built from TRBV5-4 and TRBJ2-3; 7 positions match TRBD2. V lost 3 bases to trimming and J lost 6 bases; unmatched junction nucleotides: 7. This CDR3 spans 14 amino acids. CDR1 and CDR2 (germline): SGHNT, YYREEE (reference sequence). This CDR3 is CASSSREKGDTQYF. In nucleotides, the CDR3 is TGTGCCAGCAGCTCGCGGGAGAAGGGCGATACGCAGTATTTT. Combining the CDR3 with reference TRBV5-4 and TRBJ2-3 gives the whole variable domain ETGVTQSPTHLIKTRGQQVTLRCSSQSGHNTVSWYQQALGQGPQFIFQYYREEENGRGNFPPRFSGLQFPNYSSELNVNALELDDSALYLCASSSREKGDTQYFGPGTRLTVL.

The table lists this clone with a few counts. J is TRBJ2-7 and V is TRBV5-1; D remains ambiguous. The germline V gene has CDR1 SGHRS and CDR2 YFSETQ. Trimming stripped 4 bases from V and 5 bases from J, with 13 bases between. CDR3 size: 13 residues. CDR3 loop: CASSPLLEDEQYF. The CDR3 region has the DNA TGCGCCAGCAGCCCTCTTCTAGAGGACGAGCAGTACTTC.

This clone was observed once. The chain is built from TRBV5-1 and TRBJ2-2; 9 bases are a match to TRBD2. The CDR3 is 16 amino acids. From germline, CDR1 is SGHRS and CDR2 YFSETQ. V lost 4 bases, J lost 4 bases, and 8 bases stayed unmatched. The CDR3 sequence: CASSILAGAGTGELFF. The CDR3 DNA is TGCGCCAGCAGCATATTAGCGGGAGCTGGCACCGGGGAGCTGTTTTTT.

Concerning this clone: The same CDR3 can be traced to other DNA sequences in this sample. The chain has TRBV18 and TRBJ1-1, with a weak D call TRBD1 (6 bases). This CDR3 contains 14 residues. The germline V gene has CDR1 KGHSH and CDR2 LQKENI. With 2 bases removed from V and 0 bases from J, the gap between germline ends came to 7 bases. The CDR3 sequence: CASSPGGMNTEAFF. Here the CDR3 DNA reads TGTGCCAGCTCACCAGGGGGCATGAACACTGAAGCTTTCTTT.

This clone was detected a few times. The genes are TRBV10-3 and TRBJ1-4, with D perhaps matching TRBD1 (5 bases). The CDR3 runs to 14 residues. The germline gives CDR1 ENHRY, CDR2 SYGVKD. V gave up 0 bases and J gave up 10 bases, with 12 bases separating them. CDR3 region: CAISESIGGGKLFF. For the CDR3, the DNA is TGTGCCATCAGTGAGTCAATCGGGGGAGGAAAACTGTTTTTT.

The V call is TRBV7-9, the J call TRBJ2-3; TRBD2 is a possible D gene (5 bases). Germline values: CDR1 SEHNR, CDR2 FQNEAQ (reference sequence). Trimming pared 1 base from V and 13 bases from J, leaving 12 bases between. The CDR3 has 12 amino acids. The CDR3 spells CASSLVSTREYF. CDR3 DNA: TGTGCCAGCAGCTTAGTGAGCACGCGGGAGTATTTT.

The chain carries TRBV5-1 and TRBJ2-1; D gene unclear. V was trimmed by 0 bases and J by 0 bases, leaving 7 bases between them. The CDR3 length is 15 residues. Germline loops: CDR1 SGHRS, CDR2 YFSETQ. The CDR3 reads CASSLATSSYNEQFF. In DNA, the CDR3 is TGCGCCAGCAGCTTGGCCACGAGCTCCTACAATGAGCAGTTCTTC. Together with reference TRBV5-1 and TRBJ2-1, the CDR3 gives the full variable domain: KAGVTQTPRYLIKTRGQQVTLSCSPISGHRSVSWYQQTPGQGLQFLFEYFSETQRNKGNFPGRFSGRQFSNSRSEMNVSTLELGDSALYLCASSLATSSYNEQFFGPGTRLTVL.

This clone came up a few times. The rearrangement uses TRBV4-1 and TRBJ2-1; possibly TRBD1 for D (5 bases). CDR1 and CDR2 (germline): MGHRA, YSYEKL. This CDR3 region has 16 residues. Trimming took off 0 bases at V and 12 bases at J, with 21 bases between the two ends. The CDR3 protein is CASSQDRASYSQTQFF. The CDR3 DNA is TGCGCCAGCAGCCAAGACAGGGCTTCGTACTCCCAAACGCAGTTCTTC.

This clone was seen only a few times. The chain combines TRBV28 with TRBJ2-7; TRBD1 might be the D (5 bases). V gave up 8 bases and J gave up 4 bases, with 9 bases separating them. The germline V gene has CDR1 MDHEN and CDR2 SYDVKM. The CDR3 runs 11 residues. The CDR3 DNA sequence: TGTGCCAGCGATACAGGTTACGAGCAGTACTTC. Amino acids: CASDTGYEQYF.

J is TRBJ2-1 and V is TRBV9, with 8 nucleotides matching TRBD2. V trimming: 2 bases; J trimming: 4 bases; junction bases outside the gene matches: 5. The CDR3 length is 15 residues. Germline V CDR1 and CDR2: SGDLS, YYNGEE. This CDR3 reads CASSVGTSRYNEQFF. The CDR3 DNA sequence: TGTGCCAGCAGCGTGGGGACTAGTCGGTACAATGAGCAGTTCTTC. The full variable domain, in which reference TRBV9 and TRBJ2-1 provide the parts outside the CDR3, is DSGVTQTPKHLITATGQRVTLRCSPRSGDLSVYWYQQSLDQGLQFLIQYYNGEERAKGNILERFSAQQFPDLHSELNLSSLELGDSALYFCASSVGTSRYNEQFFGPGTRLTVL.